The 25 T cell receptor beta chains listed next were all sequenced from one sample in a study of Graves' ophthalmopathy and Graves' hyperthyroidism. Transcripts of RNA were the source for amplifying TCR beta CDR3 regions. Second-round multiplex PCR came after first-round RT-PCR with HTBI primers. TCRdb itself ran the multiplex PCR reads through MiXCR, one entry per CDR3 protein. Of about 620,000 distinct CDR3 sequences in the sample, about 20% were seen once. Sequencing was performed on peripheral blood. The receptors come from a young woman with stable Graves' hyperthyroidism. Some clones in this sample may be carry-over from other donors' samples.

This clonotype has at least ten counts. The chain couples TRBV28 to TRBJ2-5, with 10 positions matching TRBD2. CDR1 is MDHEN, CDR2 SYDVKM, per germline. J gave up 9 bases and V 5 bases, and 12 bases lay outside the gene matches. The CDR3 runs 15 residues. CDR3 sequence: CASSQPGTSVGPQYF. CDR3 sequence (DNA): TGTGCCAGCAGTCAACCAGGGACTAGCGTCGGTCCCCAGTACTTC.

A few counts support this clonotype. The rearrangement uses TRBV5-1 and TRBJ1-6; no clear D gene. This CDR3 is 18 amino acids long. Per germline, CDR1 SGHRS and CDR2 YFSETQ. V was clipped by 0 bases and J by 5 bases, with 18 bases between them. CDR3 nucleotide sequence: TGCGCCAGCAGCTTGGGTGTACGCCAGAGGTTCAATAATTCACCCCTCCACTTT. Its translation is CASSLGVRQRFNNSPLHF.

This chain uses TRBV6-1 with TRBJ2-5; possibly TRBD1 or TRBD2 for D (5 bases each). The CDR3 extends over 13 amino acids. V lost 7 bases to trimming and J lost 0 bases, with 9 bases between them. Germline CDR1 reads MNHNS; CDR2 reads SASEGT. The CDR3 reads CASMGTNQETQYF. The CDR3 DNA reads TGTGCCAGCATGGGGACGAACCAAGAGACCCAGTACTTC.

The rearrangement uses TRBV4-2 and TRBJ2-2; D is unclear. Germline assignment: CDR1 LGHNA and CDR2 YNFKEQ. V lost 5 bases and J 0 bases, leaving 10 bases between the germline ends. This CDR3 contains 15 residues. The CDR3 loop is CASSSKGSNTGELFF. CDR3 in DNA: TGTGCCAGCAGCTCCAAGGGTTCGAACACCGGGGAGCTGTTTTTT.

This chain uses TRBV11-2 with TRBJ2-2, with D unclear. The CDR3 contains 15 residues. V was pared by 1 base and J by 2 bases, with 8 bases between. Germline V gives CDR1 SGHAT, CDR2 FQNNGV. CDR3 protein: CASSLVKGNTGELFF. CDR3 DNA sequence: TGTGCCAGCAGCTTAGTTAAGGGTAACACCGGGGAGCTGTTTTTT.

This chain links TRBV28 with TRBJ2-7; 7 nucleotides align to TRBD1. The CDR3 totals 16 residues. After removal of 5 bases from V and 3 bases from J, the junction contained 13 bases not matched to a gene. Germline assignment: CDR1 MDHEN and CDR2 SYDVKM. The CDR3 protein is CASSPMDRNRIYEQYF. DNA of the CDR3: TGTGCCAGCAGTCCGATGGACAGGAATCGAATCTACGAGCAGTACTTC.

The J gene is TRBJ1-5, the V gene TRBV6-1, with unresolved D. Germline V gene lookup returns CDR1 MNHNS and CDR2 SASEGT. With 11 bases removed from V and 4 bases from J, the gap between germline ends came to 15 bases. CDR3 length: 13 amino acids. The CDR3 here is CAYSPTANQPQHF. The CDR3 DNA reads TGTGCCTACAGTCCAACAGCGAATCAGCCCCAGCATTTT.

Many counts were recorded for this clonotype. CDR3 region: CSVEDPGGETQYF. The DNA for the CDR3 is TGCAGCGTTGAAGATCCGGGTGGGGAGACCCAGTACTTC. The chain employs TRBV29-1 and TRBJ2-5; no clear D. The CDR3 spans 13 residues. CDR1 and CDR2 from the germline V gene are SQVTM and ANQGSEA. V was shortened by 0 bases and J by 5 bases, with 10 bases between the two germline ends.

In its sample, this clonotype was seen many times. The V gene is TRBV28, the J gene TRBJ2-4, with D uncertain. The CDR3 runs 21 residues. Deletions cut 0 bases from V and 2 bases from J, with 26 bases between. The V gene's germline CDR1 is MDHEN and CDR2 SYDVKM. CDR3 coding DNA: TGTGCCAGCAGTTTATGGGGCATGGCGGTCTCAACTCCGCTCACCAAAAACATTCAGTACTTC. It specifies CASSLWGMAVSTPLTKNIQYF.

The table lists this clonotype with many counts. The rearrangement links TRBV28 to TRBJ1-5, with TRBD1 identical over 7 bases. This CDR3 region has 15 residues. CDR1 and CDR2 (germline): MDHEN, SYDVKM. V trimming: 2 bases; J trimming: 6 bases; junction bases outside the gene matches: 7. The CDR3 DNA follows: TGTGCCAGCAGTTTAGTCAGGGGGATCGGTCAGCCCCAGCATTTT. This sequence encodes CASSLVRGIGQPQHF.

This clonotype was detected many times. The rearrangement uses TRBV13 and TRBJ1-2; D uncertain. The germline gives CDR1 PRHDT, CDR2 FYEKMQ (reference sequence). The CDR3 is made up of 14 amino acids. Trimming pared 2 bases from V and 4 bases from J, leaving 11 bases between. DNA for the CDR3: TGTGCCAGCAGCTTAAATTCGGAAAGCTATGGCTACACCTTC. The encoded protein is CASSLNSESYGYTF.

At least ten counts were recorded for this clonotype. DNA for the CDR3: TGTGCCAGCAGTGACGACATAGACACTGAAGCTTTCTTT. It encodes CASSDDIDTEAFF. The chain has TRBV27 and TRBJ1-1; D uncertain. V was shortened by 5 bases and J by 3 bases, with 10 bases between the two germline ends. The germline V gene encodes CDR1 MNHEY and CDR2 SMNVEV (reference sequence). This CDR3 contains 13 residues.

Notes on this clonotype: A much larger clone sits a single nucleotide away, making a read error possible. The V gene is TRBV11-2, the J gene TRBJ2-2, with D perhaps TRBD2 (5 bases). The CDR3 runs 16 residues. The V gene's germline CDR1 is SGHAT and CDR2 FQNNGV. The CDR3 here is CASSLEGIGNTGELCF. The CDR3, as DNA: TGTGCCAGCAGCTTAGAAGGGATAGGGAACACCGGGGAGCTGTGTTTT.

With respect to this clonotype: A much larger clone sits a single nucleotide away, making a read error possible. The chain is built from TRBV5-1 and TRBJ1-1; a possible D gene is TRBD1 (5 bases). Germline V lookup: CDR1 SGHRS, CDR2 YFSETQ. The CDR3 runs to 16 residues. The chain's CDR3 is CAGSLGPANSNTEAFF. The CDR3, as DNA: TGCGCCGGCAGCTTGGGGCCCGCCAATTCAAACACTGAAGCTTTCTTT.

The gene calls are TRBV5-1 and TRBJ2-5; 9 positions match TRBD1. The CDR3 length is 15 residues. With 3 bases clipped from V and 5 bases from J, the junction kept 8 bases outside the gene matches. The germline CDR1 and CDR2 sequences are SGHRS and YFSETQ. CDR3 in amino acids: CASSWTGTGKETQYF. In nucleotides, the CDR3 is TGCGCCAGCAGCTGGACCGGGACAGGGAAGGAGACCCAGTACTTC.

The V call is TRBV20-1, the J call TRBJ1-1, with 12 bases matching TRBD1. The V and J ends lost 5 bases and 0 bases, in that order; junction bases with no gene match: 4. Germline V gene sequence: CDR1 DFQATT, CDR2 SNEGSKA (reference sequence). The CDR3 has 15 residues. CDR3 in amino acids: CSAGGQGALNTEAFF. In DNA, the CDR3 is TGCAGTGCTGGGGGACAGGGGGCGCTGAACACTGAAGCTTTCTTT.

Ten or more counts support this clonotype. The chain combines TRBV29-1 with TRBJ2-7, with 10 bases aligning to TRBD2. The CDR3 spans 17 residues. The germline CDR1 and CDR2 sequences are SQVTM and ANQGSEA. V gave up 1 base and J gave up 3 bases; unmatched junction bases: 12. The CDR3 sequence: CSVEVRVAGGLYYEQYF. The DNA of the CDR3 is TGCAGCGTTGAAGTTCGGGTAGCGGGGGGACTCTACTACGAGCAGTACTTC.

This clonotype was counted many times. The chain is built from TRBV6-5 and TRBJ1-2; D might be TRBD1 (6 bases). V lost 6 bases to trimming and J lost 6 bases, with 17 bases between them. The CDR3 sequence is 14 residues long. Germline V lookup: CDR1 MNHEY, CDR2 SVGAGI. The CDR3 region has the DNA TGTGCCAGCAGCACCAGCAGGGGCCGAGATGGCTACACCTTC. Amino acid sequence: CASSTSRGRDGYTF.

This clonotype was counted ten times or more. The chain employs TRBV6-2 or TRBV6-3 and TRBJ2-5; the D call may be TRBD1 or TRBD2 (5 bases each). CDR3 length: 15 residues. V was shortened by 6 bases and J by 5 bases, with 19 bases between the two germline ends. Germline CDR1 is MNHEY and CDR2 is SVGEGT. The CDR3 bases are TGTGCCAGCAGCTATGGGGCTCGGGGTGGGGAGACCCAGTACTTC. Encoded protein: CASSYGARGGETQYF.

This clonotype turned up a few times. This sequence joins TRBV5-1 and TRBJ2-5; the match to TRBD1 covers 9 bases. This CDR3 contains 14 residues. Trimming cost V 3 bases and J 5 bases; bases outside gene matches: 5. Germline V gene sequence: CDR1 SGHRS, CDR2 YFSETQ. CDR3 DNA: TGCGCCAGCAGCTATACAGGGGGCCGCGAGACCCAGTACTTC. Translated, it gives CASSYTGGRETQYF.

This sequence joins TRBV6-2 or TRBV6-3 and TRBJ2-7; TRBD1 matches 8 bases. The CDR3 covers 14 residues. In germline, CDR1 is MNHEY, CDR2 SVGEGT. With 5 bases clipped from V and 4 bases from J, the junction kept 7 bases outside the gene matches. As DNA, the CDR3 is TGTGCCAGCAGTCCAGACAGGGGTGAATACGAGCAGTACTTC. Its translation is CASSPDRGEYEQYF.

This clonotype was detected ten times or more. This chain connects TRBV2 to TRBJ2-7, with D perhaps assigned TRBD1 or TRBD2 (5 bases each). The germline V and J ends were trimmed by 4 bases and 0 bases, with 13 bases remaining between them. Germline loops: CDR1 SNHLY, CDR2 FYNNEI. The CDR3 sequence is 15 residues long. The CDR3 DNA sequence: TGTGCCAGCAGTGGTCCAGGGACGAGCTCCTACGAGCAGTACTTC. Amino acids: CASSGPGTSSYEQYF.

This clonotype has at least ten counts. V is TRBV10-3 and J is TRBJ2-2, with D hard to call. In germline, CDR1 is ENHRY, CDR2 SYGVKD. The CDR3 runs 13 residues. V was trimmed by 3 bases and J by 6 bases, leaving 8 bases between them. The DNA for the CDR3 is TGTGCCATCAGTGAACTGGACCCCGGGGAGCTGTTTTTT. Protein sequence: CAISELDPGELFF.

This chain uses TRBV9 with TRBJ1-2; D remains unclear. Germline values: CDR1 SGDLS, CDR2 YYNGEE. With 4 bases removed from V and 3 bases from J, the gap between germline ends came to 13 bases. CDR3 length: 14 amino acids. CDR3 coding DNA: TGTGCCAGCAGCTCCGTTTCGGCTGACTATGGCTACACCTTC. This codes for CASSSVSADYGYTF.

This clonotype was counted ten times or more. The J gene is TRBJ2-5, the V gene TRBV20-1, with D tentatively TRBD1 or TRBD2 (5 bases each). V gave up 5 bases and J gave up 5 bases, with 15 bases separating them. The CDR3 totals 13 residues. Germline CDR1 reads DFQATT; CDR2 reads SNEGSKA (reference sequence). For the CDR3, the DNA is TGCAGTGCTTCCCAGGCAGGGACGGAGACCCAGTACTTC. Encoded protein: CSASQAGTETQYF.